The 25 T cell receptor beta chains below were found in one sample sequenced in a study of CD8+ T cells in alopecia areata. As the sequencing template, cDNA was produced by extracting RNA and reverse transcribing it. Assay used: immunoSEQ multiplex PCR; TCRdb lists only in-frame clones, some missing. The table includes roughly 140,000 clones, about two thirds detected once. The material sequenced was CD8+ T cells sorted from blood. These receptor sequences come from a human donor in good health.

This clone was detected only a few times. J is TRBJ2-7 and V is TRBV29-1; 8 nucleotides match TRBD2. Trimming removed 4 bases from V and 4 bases from J; junction bases left unmatched: 3. CDR3 length: 12 amino acids. Germline CDR1 SQVTM, CDR2 ANQGSEA. This chain's CDR3 is CSVASGPYEQYF. The CDR3 nucleotides read TGCAGCGTTGCTAGCGGGCCTTACGAGCAGTACTTC.

The J gene is TRBJ2-7, the V gene TRBV29-1; perhaps TRBD2 as D (5 bases). Germline V CDR1 and CDR2: SQVTM, ANQGSEA. The CDR3 covers 12 residues. V lost 4 bases to trimming and J lost 1 base, with 8 bases between them. The CDR3 nucleotides read TGCAGCGTTGCTACGGGGTCCTACGAGCAGTACTTC. This translates into CSVATGSYEQYF.

V usage is TRBV6-6 and J usage is TRBJ2-7, with TRBD1 matching 7 bases. The junction had 6 bases not matched to a gene; V was cut back by 10 bases and J by 0 bases. This CDR3 is built from 13 residues. Germline values: CDR1 MNHNY, CDR2 SVGAGI (reference sequence). The CDR3 region is CAIAQGSSYEQYF. The DNA for the CDR3 is TGTGCCATTGCACAGGGGAGCTCCTACGAGCAGTACTTC.

The chain has TRBV25-1 and TRBJ1-1; 7 bases are a match to TRBD1. The CDR3 is 13 residues long. With 6 bases clipped from V and 8 bases from J, the junction kept 9 bases outside the gene matches. CDR1 and CDR2 (germline): MGHDK, SYGVNS. The CDR3 region has the DNA TGTGCCAGCAGCCCATATTACAGGGGAGAAGCTTTCTTT. It is translated as CASSPYYRGEAFF.

The rearrangement joins TRBV27 to TRBJ2-3; the D is unclear. There are 11 residues in the CDR3. The V end was cut by 8 bases, the J end by 6 bases, with 9 bases between. Germline CDR1 and CDR2: MNHEY and SMNVEV (reference sequence). CDR3 sequence reads: CASGYIDTQYF. CDR3 nucleotide sequence: TGTGCCAGCGGCTACATCGATACGCAGTATTTT.

This chain links TRBV30 with TRBJ2-2; D uncertain. Deletions cut 4 bases from V and 8 bases from J, with 2 bases between. CDR3 length equals 9 residues. Germline values: CDR1 GTSNPN, CDR2 SVGIG (reference sequence). The CDR3 sequence is CAWTGELFF. In DNA, the CDR3 is TGTGCCTGGACAGGGGAGCTGTTTTTT.

This chain connects TRBV5-1 to TRBJ2-3; the D is unclear. The germline CDR1 and CDR2 sequences are SGHRS and YFSETQ. Trimming took off 1 base at V and 4 bases at J, with 7 bases between the two ends. The CDR3 covers 13 residues. Here the CDR3 reads CASSLTLADTQYF. CDR3 sequence (DNA): TGCGCCAGCAGCTTGACGCTCGCAGATACGCAGTATTTT.

The rearrangement joins TRBV7-9 to TRBJ1-1; 7 bases map to TRBD1. The CDR3 totals 15 residues. Germline CDR1 and CDR2: SEHNR and FQNEAQ (reference sequence). V was clipped by 5 bases and J by 1 base; unmatched bases: 7. CDR3 in DNA: TGTGCCAGCAGCCCTAACAGGGGCCGGAACACTGAAGCTTTCTTT. The encoded protein is CASSPNRGRNTEAFF.

The V and J genes are TRBV29-1 and TRBJ2-7; 7 bases align to TRBD1. Germline V lookup: CDR1 SQVTM, CDR2 ANQGSEA. With V trimmed by 3 bases and J by 4 bases, 6 bases remained unmatched. This CDR3 comprises 13 residues. CDR3 sequence reads: CSVEVRQGYEQYF. The CDR3 DNA is TGCAGCGTTGAGGTTCGACAGGGTTACGAGCAGTACTTC.

The CDR3 region has the DNA TGTGCCAGCAGCCCGCCCATTGGCTACGAGCAGTACTTC. Protein: CASSPPIGYEQYF. The chain employs TRBV7-9 and TRBJ2-5; D gene ambiguous. The better agreement between TRBJ2-7 and the DNA end casts doubt on the J call. Germline CDR1 is SEHNR and CDR2 is FQNEAQ (reference sequence). The CDR3 loop spans 13 amino acids.

Comment on this clone: At the DNA level, this CDR3 is encoded by other sequences in the same sample as well. The chain couples TRBV27 to TRBJ2-6; D is uncertain. The CDR3 runs to 15 residues. V lost 2 bases to trimming and J lost 0 bases, with 5 bases between them. Looked up from germline, CDR1 is MNHEY and CDR2 is SMNVEV (reference sequence). The CDR3, as DNA: TGTGCCAGCAGTTTAAGTCTCTCTGGGGCCAACGTCCTGACTTTC. Translation: CASSLSLSGANVLTF.

V and J are TRBV9 and TRBJ1-4; no reliable D call. This CDR3 contains 15 residues. CDR1 is SGDLS and CDR2 is YYNGEE in the germline V gene. The V gene lost 0 bases and the J gene lost 0 bases, with 6 bases spanning the gap. The CDR3 loop is CASSVGGSTNEKLFF. CDR3 in DNA: TGTGCCAGCAGCGTAGGGGGTTCAACTAATGAAAAACTGTTTTTT.

Concerning this clone itself: Different DNA sequences within this sample yield the same CDR3. The chain combines TRBV5-6 with TRBJ2-7; D ambiguous. V lost 0 bases and J 4 bases, leaving 2 bases between the germline ends. CDR1 and CDR2 from the germline V gene are SGHDT and YYEEEE. The CDR3 totals 11 residues. This CDR3 reads CASSLGYEQYF. In DNA form, the CDR3 reads TGTGCCAGCAGCTTGGGTTACGAGCAGTACTTC.

This chain connects TRBV6-5 to TRBJ1-4; the D is unclear. The ends were cut back, 6 bases at V and 8 bases at J, with 13 bases in the middle. Germline values: CDR1 MNHEY, CDR2 SVGAGI. The CDR3 has 13 amino acids. The DNA for the CDR3 is TGTGCCAGCAGCTCCGAAGAGGGCGAAAAACTGTTTTTT. Translated: CASSSEEGEKLFF.

This clone was picked up one time. The genes are TRBV7-8 and TRBJ2-5; possible D gene TRBD2, 6 bases. The germline V gene encodes CDR1 SGHVS and CDR2 FQNEAQ. The CDR3 runs 15 residues. V lost 6 bases, J lost 1 base, and 15 bases lay in between. The CDR3 here is CASSFAGFSQETQYF. CDR3 sequence (DNA): TGTGCCAGCAGTTTTGCGGGATTCTCCCAAGAGACCCAGTACTTC.

The rearrangement links TRBV2 to TRBJ2-1; possibly TRBD2 for D (6 bases). From germline, CDR1 is SNHLY and CDR2 FYNNEI. The CDR3 is made up of 14 amino acids. Trimming removed 9 bases from V and 1 base from J, with 13 bases in between. CDR3 sequence (DNA): TGTGCCAGAAATAGCGGACGTTCCTACAATGAGCAGTTCTTC. It encodes CARNSGRSYNEQFF.

The chain joins TRBV11-1 to TRBJ2-7; a possible D gene is TRBD1 (6 bases). Trimming removed 5 bases from V and 6 bases from J, with 20 bases in between. Looked up from germline, CDR1 is SGHAT and CDR2 is FQDESV (reference sequence). The length of the CDR3 is 15 residues. The CDR3 bases are TGTGCCAGCAGCCACCCAGGGGCGAGGGCCCTCGAGCAGTACTTC. Translated: CASSHPGARALEQYF.

This clone was seen a handful of times. V and J are TRBV29-1 and TRBJ2-5; no clear D gene. The CDR3 extends over 13 amino acids. Germline V CDR1 and CDR2: SQVTM, ANQGSEA. Between the trimmed V and J ends, which lost 2 bases and 5 bases, there was a span of 12 bases. The DNA for the CDR3 is TGCAGCGTTGAAAGACTCTCCGGGGAGACCCAGTACTTC. Translated: CSVERLSGETQYF.

The CDR3 here is CASSPAVNNEQFF. CDR3 DNA sequence: TGTGCCAGCTCCCCAGCGGTAAACAATGAGCAGTTCTTC. This sequence joins TRBV6-5 and TRBJ2-1, with D possibly TRBD2 on 5 matching bases. The CDR3 has 13 amino acids. Germline values: CDR1 MNHEY, CDR2 SVGAGI. Trimming removed 8 bases at V and 5 bases at J, with 13 bases between.

In its sample, this clone was seen a few times. The same CDR3 is also encoded by other DNA sequences in this sample. V usage is TRBV29-1 and J usage is TRBJ1-2; D remains unclear. The CDR3 consists of 11 residues. With 0 bases removed from V and 8 bases from J, the gap between germline ends came to 7 bases. From germline, CDR1 is SQVTM and CDR2 ANQGSEA. CDR3: CSVEDRQGYTF. Written as DNA, the CDR3 is TGCAGCGTTGAAGACAGGCAGGGCTACACCTTC. Based on the CDR3 plus reference TRBV29-1 and TRBJ1-2, the full variable domain is SAVISQKPSRDICQRGTSLTIQCQVDSQVTMMFWYRQQPGQSLTLIATANQGSEATYESGFVIDKFPISRPNLTFSTLTVSNMSPEDSSIYLCSVEDRQGYTFGSGTRLTVV.

Comment on this clone: Other DNA variants within this sample encode the same CDR3. The gene calls are TRBV27 and TRBJ2-1, with D perhaps matching TRBD1 (7 bases). The V and J ends lost 2 bases and 7 bases respectively, with 12 bases between them. The CDR3 spans 14 residues. Per germline, CDR1 MNHEY and CDR2 SMNVEV (reference sequence). In nucleotides, the CDR3 is TGTGCCAGCAGTTTAGGGCAGGGGGGTAATGAGCAGTTCTTC. Translation gives CASSLGQGGNEQFF.

This clone has more than one count but fewer than ten. The chain joins TRBV11-2 to TRBJ2-3; 10 bases are shared with TRBD2. Germline CDR1 SGHAT, CDR2 FQNNGV. The junction had 7 bases not matched to a gene; V was cut back by 1 base and J by 6 bases. The CDR3 is 16 amino acids. CDR3 region: CASSLVTSGVGDTQYF. The CDR3 DNA reads TGTGCCAGCAGCTTAGTTACTAGCGGGGTCGGGGATACGCAGTATTTT.

The chain recombines TRBV10-3 with TRBJ2-7, with D possibly being TRBD2 (5 bases). Germline values: CDR1 ENHRY, CDR2 SYGVKD. The CDR3 loop spans 14 amino acids. V shed 7 bases and J shed 0 bases, with 13 bases lying between them. The CDR3 nucleotides read TGTGCCATCATAAAGGATGCGGGCTCCTACGAGCAGTACTTC. Translating it yields CAIIKDAGSYEQYF.

The chain has TRBV2 and TRBJ2-3; 8 bases are shared with TRBD2. The junction had 7 bases not matched to a gene; V was cut back by 8 bases and J by 0 bases. There are 15 residues in the CDR3. From germline, CDR1 is SNHLY and CDR2 FYNNEI. The CDR3 DNA reads TGTGCCAGCGCTGGGACTAGTTCTAGCACAGATACGCAGTATTTT. Translating it yields CASAGTSSSTDTQYF.

The chain recombines TRBV5-1 with TRBJ2-5; perhaps D is TRBD1 or TRBD2 (5 bases each). TRBJ2-7 matches the DNA end more closely, so the J call is doubtful. CDR3 length: 13 residues. CDR1 and CDR2 (germline): SGHRS, YFSETQ. The CDR3, as DNA: TGCGCCAGCAGCTTGTATGGGGGATCCGAGCAGTACTTC. Amino acids: CASSLYGGSEQYF.